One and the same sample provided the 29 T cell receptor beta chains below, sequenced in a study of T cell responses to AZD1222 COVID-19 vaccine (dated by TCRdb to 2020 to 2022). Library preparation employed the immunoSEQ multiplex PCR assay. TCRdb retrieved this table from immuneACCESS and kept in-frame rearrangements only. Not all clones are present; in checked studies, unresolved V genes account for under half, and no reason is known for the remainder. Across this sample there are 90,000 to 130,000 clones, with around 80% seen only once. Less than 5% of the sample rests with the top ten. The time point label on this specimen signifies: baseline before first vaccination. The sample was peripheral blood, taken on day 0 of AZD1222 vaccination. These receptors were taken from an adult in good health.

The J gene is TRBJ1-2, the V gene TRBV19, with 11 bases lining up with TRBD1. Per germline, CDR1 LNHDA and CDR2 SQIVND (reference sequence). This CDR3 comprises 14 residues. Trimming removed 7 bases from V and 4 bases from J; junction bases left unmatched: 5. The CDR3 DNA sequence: TGTGCCAGTACCCACGGACAGGGGGCCTATGGCTACACCTTC. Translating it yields CASTHGQGAYGYTF.

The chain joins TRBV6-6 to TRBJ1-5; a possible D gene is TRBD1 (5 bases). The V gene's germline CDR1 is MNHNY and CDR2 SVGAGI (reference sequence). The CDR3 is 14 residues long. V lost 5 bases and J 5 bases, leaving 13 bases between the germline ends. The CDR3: CASSPPGGDQPQHF. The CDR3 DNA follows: TGTGCCAGCAGTCCCCCGGGAGGGGATCAGCCCCAGCATTTT.

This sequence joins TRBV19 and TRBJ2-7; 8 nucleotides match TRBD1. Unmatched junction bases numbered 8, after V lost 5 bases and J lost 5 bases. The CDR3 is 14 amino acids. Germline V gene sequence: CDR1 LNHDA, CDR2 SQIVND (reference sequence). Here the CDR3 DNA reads TGTGCCAGTAGTCCCTGGACAGGGAAAGACGAGCAGTACTTC. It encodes CASSPWTGKDEQYF.

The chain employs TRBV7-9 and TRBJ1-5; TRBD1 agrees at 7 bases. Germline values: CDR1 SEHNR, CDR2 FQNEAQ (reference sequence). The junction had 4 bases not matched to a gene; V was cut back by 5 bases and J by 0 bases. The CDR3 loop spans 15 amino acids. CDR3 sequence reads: CASSRGQPSNQPQHF. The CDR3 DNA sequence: TGTGCCAGCAGCCGGGGACAGCCTAGCAATCAGCCCCAGCATTTT. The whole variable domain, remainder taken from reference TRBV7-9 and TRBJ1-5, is DTGVSQNPRHKITKRGQNVTFRCDPISEHNRLYWYRQTLGQGPEFLTYFQNEAQLEKSRLLSDRFSAERPKGSFSTLEIQRTEQGDSAMYLCASSRGQPSNQPQHFGDGTRLSIL.

DNA of the CDR3: TGCAGTGCTAGTCGGGGGGAGGGTGGCTACACCTTC. This sequence encodes CSASRGEGGYTF. V and J are TRBV20-1 and TRBJ1-2; D possibly corresponds to TRBD1 (5 bases). Germline V CDR1 and CDR2: DFQATT, SNEGSKA (reference sequence). CDR3 size: 12 residues. The germline V and J ends were trimmed by 3 bases and 7 bases, with 12 bases remaining between them.

DNA for the CDR3: TGCGCCAGCAGCCGGGTCAACGGGGGTAGTGCGGCTGGCTACACCTTC. This gives the protein CASSRVNGGSAAGYTF. The chain carries TRBV5-1 and TRBJ1-2; a possible D gene is TRBD1 (5 bases). The germline V gene encodes CDR1 SGHRS and CDR2 YFSETQ. The V end was cut by 4 bases, the J end by 7 bases, with 23 bases between. The CDR3 is made up of 16 amino acids.

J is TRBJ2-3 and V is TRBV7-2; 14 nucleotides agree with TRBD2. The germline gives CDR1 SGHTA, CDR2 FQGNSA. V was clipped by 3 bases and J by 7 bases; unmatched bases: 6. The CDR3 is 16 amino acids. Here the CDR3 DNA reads TGTGCCAGCAGCTTCGGACTAGCGGGGGGCAACCATACGCAGTATTTT. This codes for CASSFGLAGGNHTQYF.

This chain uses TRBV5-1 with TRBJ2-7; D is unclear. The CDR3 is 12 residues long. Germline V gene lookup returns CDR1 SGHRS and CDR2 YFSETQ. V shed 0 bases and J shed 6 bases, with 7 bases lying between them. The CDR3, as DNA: TGCGCCAGCAGCTTGGGGAAGTTCGAGCAGTACTTC. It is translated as CASSLGKFEQYF.

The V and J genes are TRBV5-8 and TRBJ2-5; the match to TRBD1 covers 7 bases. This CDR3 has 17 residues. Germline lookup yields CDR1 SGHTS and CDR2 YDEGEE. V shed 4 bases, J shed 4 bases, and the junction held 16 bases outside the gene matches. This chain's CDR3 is CASSPGTVRTLRETQYF. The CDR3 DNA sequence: TGTGCCAGCAGCCCGGGGACAGTTAGGACTCTGCGAGAGACCCAGTACTTC.

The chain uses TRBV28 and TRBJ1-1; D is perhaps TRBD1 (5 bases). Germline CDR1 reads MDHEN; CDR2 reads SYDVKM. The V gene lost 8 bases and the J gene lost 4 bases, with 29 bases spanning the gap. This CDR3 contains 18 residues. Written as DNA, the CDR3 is TGTGCCAGCCCATACCGGGACGGAAGACACCTAATCAGCACTGAAGCTTTCTTT. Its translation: CASPYRDGRHLISTEAFF.

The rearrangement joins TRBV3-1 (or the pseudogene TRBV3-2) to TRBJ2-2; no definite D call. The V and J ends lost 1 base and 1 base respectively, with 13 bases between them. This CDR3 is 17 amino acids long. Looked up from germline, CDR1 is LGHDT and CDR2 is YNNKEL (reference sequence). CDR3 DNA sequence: TGTGCCAGCAGCCAAGGGAGACTTACTTTGAACACCGGGGAGCTGTTTTTT. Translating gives CASSQGRLTLNTGELFF.

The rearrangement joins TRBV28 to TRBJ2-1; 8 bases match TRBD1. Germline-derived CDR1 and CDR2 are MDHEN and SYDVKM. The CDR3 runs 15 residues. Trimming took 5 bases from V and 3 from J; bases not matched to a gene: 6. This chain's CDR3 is CASSMGQANYNEQFF. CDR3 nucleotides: TGTGCCAGCAGTATGGGACAGGCGAACTACAATGAGCAGTTCTTC.

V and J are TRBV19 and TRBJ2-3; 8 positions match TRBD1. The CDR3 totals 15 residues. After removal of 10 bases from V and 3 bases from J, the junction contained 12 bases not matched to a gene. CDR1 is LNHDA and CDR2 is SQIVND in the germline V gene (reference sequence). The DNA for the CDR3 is TGTGCCACCGGGGGACAGGACACATTTACAGATACGCAGTATTTT. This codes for CATGGQDTFTDTQYF.

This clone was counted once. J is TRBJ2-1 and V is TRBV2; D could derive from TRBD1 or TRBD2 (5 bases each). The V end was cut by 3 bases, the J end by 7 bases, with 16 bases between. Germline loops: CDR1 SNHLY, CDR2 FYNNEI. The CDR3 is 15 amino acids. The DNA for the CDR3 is TGTGCCAGCAGTGACGGGGCCCAGTATAGGAATGAGCAGTTCTTC. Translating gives CASSDGAQYRNEQFF.

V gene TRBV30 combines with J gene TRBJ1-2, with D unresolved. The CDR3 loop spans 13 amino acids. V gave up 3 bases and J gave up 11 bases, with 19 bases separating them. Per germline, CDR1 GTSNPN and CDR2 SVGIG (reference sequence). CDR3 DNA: TGTGCCTGGAGAGTAACCGGGGTAGGAGGGTACACCTTC. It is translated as CAWRVTGVGGYTF.

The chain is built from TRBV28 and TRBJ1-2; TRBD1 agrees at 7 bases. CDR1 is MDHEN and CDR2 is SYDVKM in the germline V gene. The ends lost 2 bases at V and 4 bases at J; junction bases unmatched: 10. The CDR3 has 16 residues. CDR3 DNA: TGTGCCAGCAGTTTAAAGGGGGCTGGGGACTTCTATGGCTACACCTTC. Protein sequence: CASSLKGAGDFYGYTF.

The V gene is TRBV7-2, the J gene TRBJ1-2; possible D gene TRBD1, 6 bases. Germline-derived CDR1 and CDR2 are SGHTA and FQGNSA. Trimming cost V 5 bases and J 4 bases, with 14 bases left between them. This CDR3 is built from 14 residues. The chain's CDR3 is CASSLQQGSYGYTF. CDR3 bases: TGTGCCAGCAGCCTTCAACAGGGCAGCTATGGCTACACCTTC.

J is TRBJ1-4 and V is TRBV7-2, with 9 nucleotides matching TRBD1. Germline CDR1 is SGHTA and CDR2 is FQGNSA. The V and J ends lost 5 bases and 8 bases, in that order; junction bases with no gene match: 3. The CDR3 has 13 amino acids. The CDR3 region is CASSGTGREKLFF. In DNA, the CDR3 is TGTGCCAGCAGCGGGACAGGGCGAGAAAAACTGTTTTTT.

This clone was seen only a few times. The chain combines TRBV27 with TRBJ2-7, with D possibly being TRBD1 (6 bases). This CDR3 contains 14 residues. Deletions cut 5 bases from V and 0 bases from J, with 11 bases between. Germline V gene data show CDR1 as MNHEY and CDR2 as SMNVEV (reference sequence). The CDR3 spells CASSPWDTSYEQYF. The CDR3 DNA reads TGTGCCAGCAGTCCCTGGGACACCTCCTACGAGCAGTACTTC.

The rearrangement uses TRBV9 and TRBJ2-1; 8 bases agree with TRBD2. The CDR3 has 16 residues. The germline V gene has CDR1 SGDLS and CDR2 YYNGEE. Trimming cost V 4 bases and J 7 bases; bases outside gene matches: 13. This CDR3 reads CASSPVQAGGGNEQFF. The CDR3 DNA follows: TGTGCCAGCAGCCCAGTCCAGGCGGGAGGTGGGAATGAGCAGTTCTTC.

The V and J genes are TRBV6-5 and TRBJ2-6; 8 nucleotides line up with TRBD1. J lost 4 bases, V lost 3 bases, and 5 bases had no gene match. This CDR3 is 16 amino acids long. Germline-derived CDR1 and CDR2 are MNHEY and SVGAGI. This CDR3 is CASSYQGARGANVLTF. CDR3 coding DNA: TGTGCCAGCAGTTATCAGGGGGCGCGAGGGGCCAACGTCCTGACTTTC.

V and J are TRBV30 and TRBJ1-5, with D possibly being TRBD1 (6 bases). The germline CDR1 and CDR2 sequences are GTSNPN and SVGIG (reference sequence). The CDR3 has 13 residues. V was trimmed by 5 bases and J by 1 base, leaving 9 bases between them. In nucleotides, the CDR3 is TGTGCCTGGGCCAGGGGAAGCAATCAGCCCCAGCATTTT. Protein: CAWARGSNQPQHF. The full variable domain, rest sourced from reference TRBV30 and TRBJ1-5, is SQTIHQWPATLVQPVGSPLSLECTVEGTSNPNLYWYRQAAGRGLQLLFYSVGIGQISSEVPQNLSASRPQDRQFILSSKKLLLSDSGFYLCAWARGSNQPQHFGDGTRLSIL.

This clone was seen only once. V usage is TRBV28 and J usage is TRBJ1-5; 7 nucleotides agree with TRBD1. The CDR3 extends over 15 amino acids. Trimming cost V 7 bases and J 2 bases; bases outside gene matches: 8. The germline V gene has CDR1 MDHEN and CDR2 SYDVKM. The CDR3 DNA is TGTGCCAGCATCCTCTCAGGACAGGGCAATCAGCCCCAGCATTTT. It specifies CASILSGQGNQPQHF.

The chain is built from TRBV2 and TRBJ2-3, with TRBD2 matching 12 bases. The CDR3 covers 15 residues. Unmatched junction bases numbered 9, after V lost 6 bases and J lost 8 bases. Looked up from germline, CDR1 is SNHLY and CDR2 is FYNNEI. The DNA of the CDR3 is TGTGCCAGCAGCCGACTAGCGGGGGCCCCGGGTACGCAGTATTTT. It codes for CASSRLAGAPGTQYF.

The DNA for the CDR3 is TGTGCCAGCAGCTTGGGGACAGGGGAGGGTCAGCCCCAGCATTTT. Protein sequence: CASSLGTGEGQPQHF. The V call is TRBV5-6, the J call TRBJ1-5, with 9 bases that match TRBD1. The germline V gene has CDR1 SGHDT and CDR2 YYEEEE. V dropped 0 bases and J dropped 6; count of bases not matched to a gene: 4. This CDR3 has 15 amino acids. Using reference TRBV5-6 and TRBJ1-5 for the parts outside the CDR3, the full variable domain is DAGVTQSPTHLIKTRGQQVTLRCSPKSGHDTVSWYQQALGQGPQFIFQYYEEEERQRGNFPDRFSGHQFPNYSSELNVNALLLGDSALYLCASSLGTGEGQPQHFGDGTRLSIL.

The CDR3 is CASSFGDRASYEQYF. The CDR3 nucleotides read TGTGCCAGCAGTTTCGGGGACAGGGCCTCCTACGAGCAGTACTTC. The chain is built from TRBV28 and TRBJ2-7; 9 nucleotides align to TRBD1. Germline V CDR1 and CDR2: MDHEN, SYDVKM. V trimming: 3 bases; J trimming: 0 bases; junction bases outside the gene matches: 3. The CDR3 is 15 residues long.

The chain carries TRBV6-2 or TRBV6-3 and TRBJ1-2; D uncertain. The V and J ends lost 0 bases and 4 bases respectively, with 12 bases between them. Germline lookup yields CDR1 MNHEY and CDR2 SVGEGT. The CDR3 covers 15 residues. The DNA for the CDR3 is TGTGCCAGCAGTTACTCGGGTAGAAGGAGCTATGGCTACACCTTC. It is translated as CASSYSGRRSYGYTF.

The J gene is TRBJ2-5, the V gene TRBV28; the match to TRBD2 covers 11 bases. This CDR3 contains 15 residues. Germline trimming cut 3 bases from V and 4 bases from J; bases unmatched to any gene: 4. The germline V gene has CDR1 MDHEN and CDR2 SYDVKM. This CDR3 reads CASSLPSGGRETQYF. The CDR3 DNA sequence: TGTGCCAGCAGTTTGCCTAGCGGGGGGCGAGAGACCCAGTACTTC.

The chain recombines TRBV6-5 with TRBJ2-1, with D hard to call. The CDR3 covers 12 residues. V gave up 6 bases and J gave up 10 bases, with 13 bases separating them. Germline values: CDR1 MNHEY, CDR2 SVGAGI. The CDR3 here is CASSLRRGEQFF. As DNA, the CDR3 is TGTGCCAGCAGCCTCCGGCGTGGGGAGCAGTTCTTC.